Listed here are 23 T cell receptor beta chains from one sample, sequenced in a study of early T cells in non-severe SARS-CoV-2 infection. TCRdb used MiXCR to reprocess the 5' RACE reads, holding one entry per CDR3 protein. The sample includes 45,000 to 70,000 distinct CDR3 sequences, under 7.5% of them seen just once. Sequencing was done on a sample of whole blood. The receptors shown here come from an adult who was a healthcare worker with PCR-confirmed SARS-CoV-2 infection or an uninfected control (not recorded which).

This clonotype was seen at least ten times. V is TRBV10-1 and J is TRBJ1-1; D uncertain. Germline loops: CDR1 WNHNN, CDR2 SYGVQD (reference sequence). Trimming pared 2 bases from V and 2 bases from J, leaving 9 bases between. This CDR3 contains 14 residues. The CDR3 region has the DNA TGCGCCAGCAGTGAGCGGACGGTCAACACTGAAGCTTTCTTT. Encoded protein: CASSERTVNTEAFF.

This chain uses TRBV6-5 with TRBJ1-3, with D possibly TRBD1 on 6 matching bases. The CDR3 has 16 amino acids. Germline V lookup: CDR1 MNHEY, CDR2 SVGAGI. V lost 2 bases to trimming and J lost 2 bases, with 13 bases between them. CDR3 DNA sequence: TGTGCCAGCAGTTACGCCGAGGGGGTGACTGGAAACACCATATATTTT. Protein product: CASSYAEGVTGNTIYF.

This clonotype is labeled as medium-sized. The V and J genes are TRBV6-2 or TRBV6-3 and TRBJ2-4, with 7 bases lining up with TRBD1. Germline values: CDR1 MNHEY, CDR2 SVGEGT. Trimming cost V 0 bases and J 8 bases; bases outside gene matches: 7. This CDR3 spans 15 amino acids. CDR3 nucleotide sequence: TGTGCCAGCAGTTACTCGGTAGGGGGCAGGGACATTCAGTACTTC. Translated, it gives CASSYSVGGRDIQYF.

The CDR3 nucleotides read TGTGCCAGCAGTGCGCCGGGACAGAAGTCCATGAACACTGAAGCTTTCTTT. It encodes CASSAPGQKSMNTEAFF. The gene calls are TRBV6-2 or TRBV6-3 and TRBJ1-1; 7 bases match TRBD1. The ends lost 5 bases at V and 0 bases at J; junction bases unmatched: 12. Germline CDR1 MNHEY, CDR2 SVGEGT. This CDR3 spans 17 amino acids.

As to this clonotype: A clone one base away is much larger, so this may be a read error. The chain uses TRBV28 and TRBJ2-1, with D perhaps matching TRBD1 (6 bases). Germline V gene lookup returns CDR1 MDHEN and CDR2 SYDVKM. CDR3 size: 15 residues. CDR3 coding DNA: TGTGTCAGCAGTCCGCACAGGGAATACGGTAATGAGCAGTTCTTC. It codes for CVSSPHREYGNEQFF.

The V gene is TRBV6-1, the J gene TRBJ2-7, with D maybe TRBD1 (6 bases). This CDR3 is built from 17 residues. Germline CDR1 reads MNHNS; CDR2 reads SASEGT. The germline V and J ends were trimmed by 6 bases and 1 base, with 22 bases remaining between them. The DNA of the CDR3 is TGTGCCAGCAGCAAACGGGACATCCTCCCGGGGTCCTACGAGCAGTACTTC. Protein: CASSKRDILPGSYEQYF.

In this sample, this clonotype turned up many times. The CDR3 region is CATMNTEAFF. The CDR3 coding sequence is TGTGCCACCATGAACACTGAAGCTTTCTTT. The chain has TRBV12-3 or TRBV12-4 and TRBJ1-1; D is undetermined. V dropped 10 bases and J dropped 0 bases, with 3 bases sitting between them. The CDR3 is 10 residues long.

At least ten counts were recorded for this clonotype. This rearrangement joins TRBV11-3 to TRBJ2-2, with D perhaps given as TRBD1 or TRBD2 (5 bases each). The length of the CDR3 is 15 residues. Deletions cut 5 bases from V and 4 bases from J, with 14 bases between. Germline CDR1 and CDR2: SGHNT and YENEEA. CDR3 region: CASSPSGRRTGELFF. Here the CDR3 DNA reads TGTGCCAGCAGCCCCTCGGGACGACGCACCGGGGAGCTGTTTTTT.

In this sample, this clonotype turned up a few times. The CDR3 is CASSLGQDGSPLHF. As DNA, the CDR3 is TGTGCCAGCAGCTTAGGACAGGATGGCTCACCCCTCCACTTT. The chain combines TRBV7-8 with TRBJ1-6, with D possibly TRBD1 on 6 matching bases. V was pared by 1 base and J by 10 bases, with 11 bases between. Germline CDR1 and CDR2: SGHVS and FQNEAQ. The CDR3 has 14 amino acids.

This chain links TRBV6-5 with TRBJ2-7; D gene ambiguous. In germline, CDR1 is MNHEY, CDR2 SVGAGI. The CDR3 extends over 14 amino acids. V lost 1 base, J lost 5 bases, and 12 bases lay in between. CDR3 protein: CASSYFLGRDEQYF. CDR3 sequence (DNA): TGTGCCAGCAGTTACTTTTTAGGAAGGGACGAGCAGTACTTC.

This clonotype was picked up many times. V usage is TRBV20-1 and J usage is TRBJ1-5; D ambiguous. Trimming removed 6 bases from V and 6 bases from J, with 12 bases in between. The CDR3 spans 12 residues. Germline V gene lookup returns CDR1 DFQATT and CDR2 SNEGSKA (reference sequence). This CDR3 is CSAAGGSQPQHF. The CDR3 DNA reads TGCAGTGCCGCCGGCGGCAGTCAGCCCCAGCATTTT.

This clonotype came up a few times. This rearrangement joins TRBV9 to TRBJ2-7; 7 bases are shared with TRBD1. The germline gives CDR1 SGDLS, CDR2 YYNGEE. This CDR3 is 15 amino acids long. The junction had 11 bases not matched to a gene; V was cut back by 5 bases and J by 3 bases. The CDR3 DNA is TGTGCCAGCAGTCTTACTGGACAGGTGGGCTACGAGCAGTACTTC. Translated, it gives CASSLTGQVGYEQYF.

This clonotype was seen only a few times. The V gene is TRBV6-1, the J gene TRBJ2-3; TRBD1 matches at 7 bases. CDR1 and CDR2 (germline): MNHNS, SASEGT. The CDR3 has 13 residues. The ends lost 4 bases at V and 3 bases at J; junction bases unmatched: 1. The CDR3 spells CASSGQGTDTQYF. The CDR3 DNA reads as TGTGCCAGCAGTGGACAGGGAACAGATACGCAGTATTTT.

This clonotype was detected many times. The chain combines TRBV20-1 with TRBJ2-3; the D gene is possibly TRBD2 (6 bases). CDR1 and CDR2 from the germline V gene are DFQATT and SNEGSKA (reference sequence). The CDR3 contains 15 residues. V was clipped by 1 base and J by 1 base, with 12 bases between them. The CDR3 is CSARVQRVGTDTQYF. CDR3 nucleotide sequence: TGCAGTGCTAGAGTGCAGCGGGTTGGCACAGATACGCAGTATTTT.

In this sample, this clonotype turned up a few times. The CDR3 nucleotides read TGCGCCAGCAGCCACGATGGACAGGGACCAGATACGCAGTATTTT. Residues: CASSHDGQGPDTQYF. The chain joins TRBV4-3 to TRBJ2-3, with TRBD1 matching 8 bases. With V trimmed by 3 bases and J by 4 bases, 6 bases remained unmatched. Germline V gene data show CDR1 as LGHNA and CDR2 as YSLEER. There are 15 residues in the CDR3.

V is TRBV6-6 and J is TRBJ1-1; D unclear. Looked up from germline, CDR1 is MNHNY and CDR2 is SVGAGI (reference sequence). The CDR3 totals 11 residues. Trimming took off 4 bases at V and 9 bases at J, with 9 bases between the two ends. The CDR3 is CASSSSAKAFF. CDR3 nucleotides: TGTGCCAGCAGTTCTTCAGCGAAAGCTTTCTTT.

This clonotype was seen only a few times. This chain links TRBV19 with TRBJ2-7, with D unresolved. Germline CDR1 is LNHDA and CDR2 is SQIVND (reference sequence). The CDR3 runs 16 residues. V lost 5 bases to trimming and J lost 0 bases, with 17 bases between them. CDR3 loop: CASSAEKRLSSYEQYF. The CDR3 nucleotides are TGTGCCAGTAGTGCCGAGAAACGGTTGAGCTCCTACGAGCAGTACTTC. Combining the CDR3 with reference TRBV19 and TRBJ2-7 gives the whole variable domain DGGITQSPKYLFRKEGQNVTLSCEQNLNHDAMYWYRQDPGQGLRLIYYSQIVNDFQKGDIAEGYSVSREKKESFPLTVTSAQKNPTAFYLCASSAEKRLSSYEQYFGPGTRLTVT.

This clonotype was recorded at least ten times. V and J are TRBV10-1 and TRBJ2-5; D may be TRBD1 (5 bases). The length of the CDR3 is 17 residues. Germline V gene data show CDR1 as WNHNN and CDR2 as SYGVQD (reference sequence). The V and J ends lost 0 bases and 1 base respectively, with 15 bases between them. The CDR3 protein is CASSESSTADFQETQYF. The CDR3 DNA reads TGCGCCAGCAGTGAGTCCTCGACAGCAGACTTCCAAGAGACCCAGTACTTC.

In this sample, this clonotype turned up a few times. The chain recombines TRBV20-1 with TRBJ2-3; possibly TRBD1 or TRBD2 for D (6 bases each). Trimming took off 3 bases at V and 0 bases at J, with 13 bases between the two ends. The V gene's germline CDR1 is DFQATT and CDR2 SNEGSKA (reference sequence). There are 15 residues in the CDR3. The CDR3 nucleotides read TGCAGTGCTAGGGGGGGCGGGTCGAGCACAGATACGCAGTATTTT. Its translation is CSARGGGSSTDTQYF.

The gene calls are TRBV7-2 and TRBJ1-1; 9 positions agree with TRBD1. V was clipped by 5 bases and J by 11 bases; unmatched bases: 18. The CDR3 totals 16 residues. CDR1 SGHTA and CDR2 FQGNSA come from the germline V gene. The CDR3 loop is CASSTGTGTSVLWAFF. In nucleotides, the CDR3 is TGTGCCAGCAGCACCGGGACAGGGACGTCCGTCCTGTGGGCTTTCTTT.

This clonotype was counted only a few times. The chain couples TRBV6-6 to TRBJ2-5, with a weak D call TRBD2 (5 bases). Germline V gene sequence: CDR1 MNHNY, CDR2 SVGAGI (reference sequence). Trimming took off 7 bases at V and 5 bases at J, with 14 bases between the two ends. This CDR3 has 13 residues. CDR3 protein: CASTPGSAETQYF. The CDR3 coding sequence is TGTGCCAGCACCCCGGGTAGCGCGGAGACCCAGTACTTC.

This clonotype was seen many times. The chain employs TRBV6-6 and TRBJ1-1; D remains unclear. Trimming removed 6 bases from V and 0 bases from J, with 5 bases in between. Germline assignment: CDR1 MNHNY and CDR2 SVGAGI (reference sequence). CDR3 length: 12 residues. CDR3 DNA: TGTGCCAGCAGCCGAGTGAACACTGAAGCTTTCTTT. This gives the protein CASSRVNTEAFF.

Ten or more counts support this clonotype. CDR3 nucleotides: TGTGCCAGCAGTGACCCGTGGGCCCAGTACTTC. Its protein is CASSDPWAQYF. J is TRBJ2-5 and V is TRBV6-2 or TRBV6-3; D not certain. V lost 5 bases and J 9 bases, leaving 10 bases between the germline ends. Germline V gene lookup returns CDR1 MNHEY and CDR2 SVGEGT. The CDR3 spans 11 residues.